This T cell receptor (beta chain) was sequenced for a study of T cells in Graves' hyperthyroidism and ophthalmopathy. Turning to the study itself: Before treatment of any kind, peripheral blood was taken at initial diagnosis. Findings and caveats of the study: The blood repertoire included most of the expanded thyroid clonotypes above 0.001.

For this clonotype: Its target is not known.

Any symptoms of ophthalmopathy came after the first hyperthyroidism diagnosis, from which the blood sample dates. This CDR3 has 15 amino acids. CDR1 and CDR2 (germline): SEHNR, FQNEAQ (reference sequence). With V trimmed by 6 bases and J by 2 bases, 4 bases remained unmatched. Amplified TCR beta CDR3 regions came from RNA transcripts. A first-round RT-PCR of the TCR CDR3 used the HTBI primer set. TCRdb itself ran the multiplex PCR reads through MiXCR, one entry per CDR3 protein. The sample includes about 150,000 distinct CDR3 sequences, around 20% of them seen just once. This chain joins TRBV7-9 and TRBJ2-6; 7 bases fit TRBD1. This receptor was taken from a woman between 45 and 65 years old with Graves' hyperthyroidism that later progressed to Graves' ophthalmopathy. The sample consisted of blood. CDR3 DNA: TGTGCCAGCAGTCGACAGGGACCTGGGGCCAACGTCCTGACTTTC. Protein: CASSRQGPGANVLTF.